One T cell receptor beta chain is described in this entry. Its cognate antigen is unknown. These data are taken from a study of shared clonotypes between healthy human individuals. Overall study results and limits: What naive subsets generally showed was a larger estimated richness than memory subsets showed. The expectation was that sequencing depth would affect clonotype sharing among donors. The four-donor shared clonotypes exceeded non-shared clonotypes in generation probability, with non-shared ones scoring lower.

Genomic DNA belonging to each subset was distributed in equal measure over several immunoSEQ plates. Assay used: immunoSEQ multiplex PCR; TCRdb lists only in-frame clones, some missing. The data show about 2.2 million clones, with 90% to 95% seen just once and under 2% held by the top ten. This CDR3 has 11 residues. The naive CD8 subset, CD45RO-negative cells positively selected for CCR7, excluded terminally differentiated effector memory CD45RA+ cells. The J gene is TRBJ2-7, the V gene TRBV21-1; TRBD2 was called by the table and not checked on the DNA. TRBV21-1 is labeled a pseudogene. The receptor comes from a man aged 18-30 years in good health. Some clones in this sample may be carry-over from other donors' samples. Specimen: naive CD8+ T cells from PBMCs. The CDR3 DNA sequence: TGTGCCAGCAGCCCCAGGGAGGAGAATCATTTC. Its translation: CASSPREENHF.